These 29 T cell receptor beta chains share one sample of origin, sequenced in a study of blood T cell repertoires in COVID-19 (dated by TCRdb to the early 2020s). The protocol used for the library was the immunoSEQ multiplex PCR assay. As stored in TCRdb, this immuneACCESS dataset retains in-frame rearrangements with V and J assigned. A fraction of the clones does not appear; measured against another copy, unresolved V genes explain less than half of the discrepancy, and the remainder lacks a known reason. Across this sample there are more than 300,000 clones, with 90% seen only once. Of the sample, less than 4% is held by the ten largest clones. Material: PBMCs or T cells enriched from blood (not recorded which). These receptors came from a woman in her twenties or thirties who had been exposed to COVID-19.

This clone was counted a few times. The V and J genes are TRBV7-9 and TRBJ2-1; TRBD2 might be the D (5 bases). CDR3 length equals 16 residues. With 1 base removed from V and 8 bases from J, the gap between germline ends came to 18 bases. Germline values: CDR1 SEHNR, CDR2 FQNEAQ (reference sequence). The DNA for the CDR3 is TGTGCCAGCAGCTTAGGGATGGGCAGGAGGCTCGATGAGCAGTTCTTC. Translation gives CASSLGMGRRLDEQFF.

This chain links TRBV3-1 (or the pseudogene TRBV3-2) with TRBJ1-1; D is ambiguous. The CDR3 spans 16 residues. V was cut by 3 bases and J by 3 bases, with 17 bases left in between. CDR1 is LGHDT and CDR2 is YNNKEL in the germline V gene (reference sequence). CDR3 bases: TGTGCCAGCAGCCAGGCCGCGGGTGTAATATACACTGAAGCTTTCTTT. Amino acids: CASSQAAGVIYTEAFF.

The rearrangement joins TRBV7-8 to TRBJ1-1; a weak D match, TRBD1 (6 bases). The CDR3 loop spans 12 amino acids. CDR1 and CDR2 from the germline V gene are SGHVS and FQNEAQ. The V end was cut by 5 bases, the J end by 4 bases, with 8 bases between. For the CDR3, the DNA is TGTGCCAGCAGCCGGGACATCACTGAAGCTTTCTTT. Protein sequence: CASSRDITEAFF.

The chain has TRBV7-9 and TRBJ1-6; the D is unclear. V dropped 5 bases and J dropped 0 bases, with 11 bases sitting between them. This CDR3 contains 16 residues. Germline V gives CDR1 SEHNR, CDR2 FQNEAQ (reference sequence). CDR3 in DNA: TGTGCCAGCAGCGTCCAGAAAAGCTCCTATAATTCACCCCTCCACTTT. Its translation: CASSVQKSSYNSPLHF.

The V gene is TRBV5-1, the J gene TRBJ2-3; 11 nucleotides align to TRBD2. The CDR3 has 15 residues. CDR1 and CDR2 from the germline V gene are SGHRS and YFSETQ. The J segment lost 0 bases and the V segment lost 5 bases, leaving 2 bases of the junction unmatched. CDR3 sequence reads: CASRRLAGSTDTQYF. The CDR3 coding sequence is TGCGCCAGCAGGAGACTAGCGGGGAGCACAGATACGCAGTATTTT.

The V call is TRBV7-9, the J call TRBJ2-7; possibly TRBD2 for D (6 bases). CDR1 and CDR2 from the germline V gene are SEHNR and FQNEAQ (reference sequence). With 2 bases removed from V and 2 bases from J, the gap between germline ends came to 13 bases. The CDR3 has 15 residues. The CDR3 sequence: CASSLSGLYTYEQYF. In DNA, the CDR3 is TGTGCCAGCAGCTTAAGCGGGCTATACACCTACGAGCAGTACTTC.

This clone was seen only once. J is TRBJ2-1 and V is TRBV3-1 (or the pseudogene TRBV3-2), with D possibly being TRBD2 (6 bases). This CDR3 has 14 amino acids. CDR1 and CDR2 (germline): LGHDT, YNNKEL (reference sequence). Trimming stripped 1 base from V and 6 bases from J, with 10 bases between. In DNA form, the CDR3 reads TGTGCCAGCAGCCAAGGGGTGACTAGCAATGAGCAGTTCTTC. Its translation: CASSQGVTSNEQFF.

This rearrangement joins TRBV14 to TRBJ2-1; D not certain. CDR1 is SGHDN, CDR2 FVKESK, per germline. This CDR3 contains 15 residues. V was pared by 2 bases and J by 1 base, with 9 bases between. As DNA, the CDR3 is TGTGCCAGCAGCCAACCTTCCGGGTCCTACAATGAGCAGTTCTTC. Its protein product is CASSQPSGSYNEQFF.

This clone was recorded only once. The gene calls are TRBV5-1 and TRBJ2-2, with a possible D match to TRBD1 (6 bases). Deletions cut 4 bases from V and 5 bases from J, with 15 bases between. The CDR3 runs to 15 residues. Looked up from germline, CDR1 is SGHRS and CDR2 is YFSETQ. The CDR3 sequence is CASSRGQGITGELFF. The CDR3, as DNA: TGCGCCAGCAGCCGAGGGCAGGGGATAACCGGGGAGCTGTTTTTT.

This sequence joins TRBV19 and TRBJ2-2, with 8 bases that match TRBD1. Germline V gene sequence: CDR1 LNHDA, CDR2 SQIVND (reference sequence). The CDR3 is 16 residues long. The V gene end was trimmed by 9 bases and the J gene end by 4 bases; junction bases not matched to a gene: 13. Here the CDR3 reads CASSPQGAGSTGELFF. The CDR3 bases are TGTGCCAGCTCCCCCCAGGGGGCAGGTAGCACCGGGGAGCTGTTTTTT.

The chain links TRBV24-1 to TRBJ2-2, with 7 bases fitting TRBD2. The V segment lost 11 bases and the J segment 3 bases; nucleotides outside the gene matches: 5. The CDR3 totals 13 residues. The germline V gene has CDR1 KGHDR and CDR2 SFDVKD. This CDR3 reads CAIRDYYTGELFF. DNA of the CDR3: TGTGCCATCCGGGACTACTACACCGGGGAGCTGTTTTTT.

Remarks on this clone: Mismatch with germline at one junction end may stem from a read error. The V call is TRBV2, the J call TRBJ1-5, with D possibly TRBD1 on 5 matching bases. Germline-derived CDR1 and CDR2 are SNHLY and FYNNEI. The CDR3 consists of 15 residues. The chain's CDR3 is CAGSRGSISNQPQHF. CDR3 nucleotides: TGTGCCGGCAGCCGGGGGTCAATTAGCAATCAGCCCCAGCATTTT.

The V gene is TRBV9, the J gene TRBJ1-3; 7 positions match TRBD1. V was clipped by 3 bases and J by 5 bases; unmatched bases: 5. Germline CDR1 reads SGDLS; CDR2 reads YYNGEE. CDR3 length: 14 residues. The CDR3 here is CASSAGTDRNTIYF. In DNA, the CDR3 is TGTGCCAGCAGCGCCGGGACAGATCGAAACACCATATATTTT.

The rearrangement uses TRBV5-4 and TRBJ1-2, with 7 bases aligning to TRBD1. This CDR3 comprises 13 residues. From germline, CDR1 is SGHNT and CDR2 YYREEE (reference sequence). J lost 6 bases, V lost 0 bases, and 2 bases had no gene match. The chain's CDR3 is CASSLGTGDGYTF. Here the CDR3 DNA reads TGTGCCAGCAGCTTGGGAACAGGGGATGGCTACACCTTC.

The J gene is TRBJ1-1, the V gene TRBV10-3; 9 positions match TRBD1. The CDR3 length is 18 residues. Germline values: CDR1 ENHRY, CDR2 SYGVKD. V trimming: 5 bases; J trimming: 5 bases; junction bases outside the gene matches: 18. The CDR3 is CAISPLGQGRRALTEAFF. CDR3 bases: TGTGCCATCAGTCCTTTGGGACAGGGAAGGAGGGCCTTAACTGAAGCTTTCTTT.

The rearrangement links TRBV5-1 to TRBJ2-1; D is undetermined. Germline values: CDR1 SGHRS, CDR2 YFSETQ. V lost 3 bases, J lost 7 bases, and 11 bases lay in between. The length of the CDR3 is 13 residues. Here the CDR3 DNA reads TGCGCCAGCAGCTGGATGGGCCCGAATGAGCAGTTCTTC. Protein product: CASSWMGPNEQFF. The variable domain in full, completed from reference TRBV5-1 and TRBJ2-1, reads KAGVTQTPRYLIKTRGQQVTLSCSPISGHRSVSWYQQTPGQGLQFLFEYFSETQRNKGNFPGRFSGRQFSNSRSEMNVSTLELGDSALYLCASSWMGPNEQFFGPGTRLTVL.

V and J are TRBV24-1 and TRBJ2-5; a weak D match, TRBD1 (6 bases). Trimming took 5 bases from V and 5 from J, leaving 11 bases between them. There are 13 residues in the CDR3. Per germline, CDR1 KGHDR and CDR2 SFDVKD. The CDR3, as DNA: TGTGCCACCAGTGTCCAGGGGATCGAGACCCAGTACTTC. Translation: CATSVQGIETQYF.

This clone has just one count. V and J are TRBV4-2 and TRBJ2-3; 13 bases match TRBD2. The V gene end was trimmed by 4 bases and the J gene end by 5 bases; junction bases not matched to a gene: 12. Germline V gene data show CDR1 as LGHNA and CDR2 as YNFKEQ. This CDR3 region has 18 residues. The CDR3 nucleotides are TGTGCCAGCAGCCCGCTCCTGACTAGCGGGGGGTACATAGATACGCAGTATTTT. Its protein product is CASSPLLTSGGYIDTQYF.

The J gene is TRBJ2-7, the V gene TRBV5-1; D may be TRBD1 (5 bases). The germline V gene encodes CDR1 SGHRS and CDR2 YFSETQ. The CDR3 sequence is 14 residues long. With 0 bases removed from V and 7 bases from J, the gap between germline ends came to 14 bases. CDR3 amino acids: CASSLERQIGEQYF. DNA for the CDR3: TGCGCCAGCAGCTTGGAGCGACAGATTGGTGAGCAGTACTTC.

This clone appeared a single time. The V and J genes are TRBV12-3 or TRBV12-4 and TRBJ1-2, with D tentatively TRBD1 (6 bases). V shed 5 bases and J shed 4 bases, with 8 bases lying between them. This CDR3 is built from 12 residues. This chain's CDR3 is CASSTGIYGYTF. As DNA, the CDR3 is TGTGCCAGCAGTACAGGGATCTATGGCTACACCTTC.

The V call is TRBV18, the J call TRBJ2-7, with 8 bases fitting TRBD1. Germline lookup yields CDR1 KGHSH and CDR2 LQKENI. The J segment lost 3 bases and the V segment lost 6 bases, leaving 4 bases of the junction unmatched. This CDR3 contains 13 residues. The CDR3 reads CASSRTGGYEQYF. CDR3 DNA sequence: TGTGCCAGCTCCCGTACAGGGGGCTACGAGCAGTACTTC.

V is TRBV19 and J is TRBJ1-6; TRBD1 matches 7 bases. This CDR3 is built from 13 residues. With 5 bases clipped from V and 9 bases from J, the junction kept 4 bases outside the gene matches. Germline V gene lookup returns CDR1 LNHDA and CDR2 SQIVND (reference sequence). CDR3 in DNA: TGTGCCAGTAGTGACAGGGCTTCTTCACCCCTCCACTTT. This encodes CASSDRASSPLHF.

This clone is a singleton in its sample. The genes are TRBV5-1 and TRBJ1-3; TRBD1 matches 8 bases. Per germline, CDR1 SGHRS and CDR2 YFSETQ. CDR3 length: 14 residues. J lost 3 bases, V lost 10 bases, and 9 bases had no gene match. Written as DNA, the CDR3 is TGCGCCTCCGCGGGGGGGACAGGTGGAAACACCATATATTTT. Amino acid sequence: CASAGGTGGNTIYF.

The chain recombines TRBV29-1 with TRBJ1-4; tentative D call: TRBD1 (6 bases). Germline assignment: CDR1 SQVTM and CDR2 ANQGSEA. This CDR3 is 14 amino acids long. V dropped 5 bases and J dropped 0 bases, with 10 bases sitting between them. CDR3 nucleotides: TGCAGCGTTCAAAGACAGGCAACTAATGAAAAACTGTTTTTT. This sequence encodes CSVQRQATNEKLFF.

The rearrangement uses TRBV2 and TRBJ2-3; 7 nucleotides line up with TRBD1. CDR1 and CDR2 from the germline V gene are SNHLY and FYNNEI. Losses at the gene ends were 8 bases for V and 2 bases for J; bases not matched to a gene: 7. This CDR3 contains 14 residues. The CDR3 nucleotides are TGTGCCAGCCGAAGACAGGGCCACACAGATACGCAGTATTTT. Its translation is CASRRQGHTDTQYF.

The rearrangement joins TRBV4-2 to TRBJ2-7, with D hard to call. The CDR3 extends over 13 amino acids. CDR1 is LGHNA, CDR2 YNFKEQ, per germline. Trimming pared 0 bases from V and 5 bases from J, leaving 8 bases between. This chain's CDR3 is CASSQEARHEQYF. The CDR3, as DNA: TGTGCCAGCAGCCAAGAAGCGCGCCACGAGCAGTACTTC.

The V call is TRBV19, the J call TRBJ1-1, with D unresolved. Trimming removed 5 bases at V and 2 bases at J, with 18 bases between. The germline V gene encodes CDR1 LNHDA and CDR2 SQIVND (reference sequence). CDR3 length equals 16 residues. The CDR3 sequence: CASSPANPGTNTEAFF. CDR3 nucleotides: TGTGCCAGTAGTCCTGCCAACCCTGGTACTAACACTGAAGCTTTCTTT.

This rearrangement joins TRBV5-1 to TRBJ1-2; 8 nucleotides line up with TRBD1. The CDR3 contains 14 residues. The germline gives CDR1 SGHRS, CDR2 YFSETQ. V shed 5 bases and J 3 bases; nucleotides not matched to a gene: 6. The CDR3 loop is CASSWGQAHYGYTF. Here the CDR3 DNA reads TGCGCCAGCAGTTGGGGACAGGCCCACTATGGCTACACCTTC.

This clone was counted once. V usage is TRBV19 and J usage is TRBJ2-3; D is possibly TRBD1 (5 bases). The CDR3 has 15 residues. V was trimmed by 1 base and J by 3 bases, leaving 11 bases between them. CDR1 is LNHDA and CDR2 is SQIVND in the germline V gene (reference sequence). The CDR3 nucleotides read TGTGCCAGTAGTATAGGGGCAGGGAAGACAGATACGCAGTATTTT. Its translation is CASSIGAGKTDTQYF.